A selection of T cell receptor beta chains follows, all from one sample in a study of cytomegalovirus exposure and HLA in healthy donors. Some clones are missing from TCRdb's copy, which holds only in-frame ones; the method was immunoSEQ multiplex PCR. The sample carries approximately 150,000 clones, approximately 90% recorded once. Sequencing used PBMCs. These receptors were collected from a man between 18 and 35 years old in good health and CMV-seropositive. Each CDR3 is given with its conserved first and last residue. Fields, in order: CDR3 length, clone size, V gene, D gene, J gene, CDR3 DNA, CDR3 protein. A D gene is named only where the DNA matches it firmly. Some rows mark clone size as missing; the rest say once, few, many or name a class of expanded clone.

len: 15
abundance: -
v_gene: TRBV5-1
d_gene: -
j_gene: TRBJ1-1
CDR3nt: TGCGCCAGCAGCTTCCACAGGGAAGGTGGCACTGAAGCTTTCTTT
CDR3aa: CASSFHREGGTEAFF

len: 14
abundance: -
v_gene: TRBV6-5
d_gene: TRBD1
j_gene: TRBJ2-7
CDR3nt: TGTGCCACTTCCAAGGGGGCCCCAAGCTACGAGCAGTACTTC
CDR3aa: CATSKGAPSYEQYF

len: 14
abundance: -
v_gene: TRBV14
d_gene: -
j_gene: TRBJ1-6
CDR3nt: TGTGCCAGCAGCCAAACAGGATATAATTCACCCCTCCACTTT
CDR3aa: CASSQTGYNSPLHF

len: 15
abundance: -
v_gene: TRBV5-1
d_gene: TRBD2
j_gene: TRBJ2-1
CDR3nt: TGCGCCAGCACCCTTACTAGCGGGAGCTACAATGAGCAGTTCTTC
CDR3aa: CASTLTSGSYNEQFF

len: 15
abundance: once
v_gene: TRBV6-5
d_gene: TRBD1
j_gene: TRBJ1-5
CDR3nt: TGTGCCAGCAGTTTAGACAGGGGGATACATCAGCCCCAGCATTTT
CDR3aa: CASSLDRGIHQPQHF

len: 14
abundance: -
v_gene: TRBV19
d_gene: -
j_gene: TRBJ1-3
CDR3nt: TGTGCCAGTAGTATTCCAGGGGATGGAAACACCATATATTTT
CDR3aa: CASSIPGDGNTIYF

len: 19
abundance: -
v_gene: TRBV7-9
d_gene: -
j_gene: TRBJ2-3
CDR3nt: TGTGCCAGCAGCTTAGCCTTTGGGCTAGCACTCTCTAGCACAGATACGCAGTATTTT
CDR3aa: CASSLAFGLALSSTDTQYF

len: 13
abundance: medium-sized
v_gene: TRBV4-1
d_gene: -
j_gene: TRBJ2-5
CDR3nt: TGCGCCAGCAGCCAAGATCCACAAGAGACCCAGTACTTC
CDR3aa: CASSQDPQETQYF

len: 14
abundance: -
v_gene: TRBV5-1
d_gene: TRBD1
j_gene: TRBJ2-7
CDR3nt: TGCGCCAGCAGCTTGGGGACAGGGGTGAACGAGCAGTACTTC
CDR3aa: CASSLGTGVNEQYF

len: 15
abundance: -
v_gene: TRBV18
d_gene: TRBD1
j_gene: TRBJ2-7
CDR3nt: TGTGCCAGCGCGAGCCGGGACAGGGGGACCTACGAGCAGTACTTC
CDR3aa: CASASRDRGTYEQYF

len: 14
abundance: -
v_gene: TRBV15
d_gene: -
j_gene: TRBJ1-5
CDR3nt: TGTGCCACCAGCAGAGCTACAGGGCTACGGCCCCAGCATTTT
CDR3aa: CATSRATGLRPQHF

len: 14
abundance: -
v_gene: TRBV6-1
d_gene: -
j_gene: TRBJ1-3
CDR3nt: TGTGCCAGCAGTCAGGTCTATACAGCGGACACCATATATTTT
CDR3aa: CASSQVYTADTIYF

len: 12
abundance: -
v_gene: TRBV18
d_gene: -
j_gene: TRBJ1-5
CDR3nt: TGTGCCAGCTCGGGCCAGAATCAGCCCCAGCATTTT
CDR3aa: CASSGQNQPQHF

len: 16
abundance: -
v_gene: TRBV5-4
d_gene: -
j_gene: TRBJ2-3
CDR3nt: TGTGCCAGCAGCTTAATGGTAACGGGGGGCACAGATACGCAGTATTTT
CDR3aa: CASSLMVTGGTDTQYF

len: 13
abundance: -
v_gene: TRBV27
d_gene: TRBD1
j_gene: TRBJ1-2
CDR3nt: TGTGCCAGCAGTTTGACAGGGGTCTATGGCTACACCTTC
CDR3aa: CASSLTGVYGYTF

len: 14
abundance: -
v_gene: TRBV6-5
d_gene: TRBD1
j_gene: TRBJ2-7
CDR3nt: TGTGCCAGCAGTACCTGGACAGGGGGCTACGAGCAGTACTTC
CDR3aa: CASSTWTGGYEQYF

len: 14
abundance: -
v_gene: TRBV6-1
d_gene: TRBD1
j_gene: TRBJ2-5
CDR3nt: TGTGCCAGCACAAAAGGACAGGGGCTGGAGACCCAGTACTTC
CDR3aa: CASTKGQGLETQYF

len: 11
abundance: once
v_gene: TRBV7-9
d_gene: -
j_gene: TRBJ2-7
CDR3nt: TGTGCCAGCAGCCTTCGACAGGAGCAGTACTTC
CDR3aa: CASSLRQEQYF

len: 15
abundance: -
v_gene: TRBV6-1
d_gene: -
j_gene: TRBJ1-2
CDR3nt: TGTGCCAGCAGACCCTATATTACGGGTGACTATGGCTACACCTTC
CDR3aa: CASRPYITGDYGYTF

len: 15
abundance: -
v_gene: TRBV5-8
d_gene: TRBD1
j_gene: TRBJ1-5
CDR3nt: TGTGCCAGCAGCTTCCAGGGGGCAAGCAATCAGCCCCAGCATTTT
CDR3aa: CASSFQGASNQPQHF

len: 13
abundance: -
v_gene: TRBV7-3
d_gene: -
j_gene: TRBJ1-1
CDR3nt: TGTGCCAGCCGGACAGCACCGAACACTGAAGCTTTCTTT
CDR3aa: CASRTAPNTEAFF

len: 12
abundance: -
v_gene: TRBV7-8
d_gene: -
j_gene: TRBJ1-5
CDR3nt: TGTGCCAGCAGCTTAGTGGAGCAGCCCCAGCATTTT
CDR3aa: CASSLVEQPQHF

len: 16
abundance: -
v_gene: TRBV5-1
d_gene: -
j_gene: TRBJ2-6
CDR3nt: TGCGCCAGCAGCTTGGACGGTCTGGCTGGGGCCAACGTCCTGACTTTC
CDR3aa: CASSLDGLAGANVLTF

len: 14
abundance: -
v_gene: TRBV30
d_gene: -
j_gene: TRBJ1-1
CDR3nt: TGTGCCTGGAGTATCGACAGACCACTCACTGAAGCTTTCTTT
CDR3aa: CAWSIDRPLTEAFF

len: 16
abundance: -
v_gene: TRBV6-6
d_gene: TRBD2
j_gene: TRBJ2-3
CDR3nt: TGTGCCAGCAGTAAATCCGGGACTAGCGGGTCGATTACGCAGTATTTT
CDR3aa: CASSKSGTSGSITQYF

len: 16
abundance: -
v_gene: TRBV9
d_gene: TRBD1
j_gene: TRBJ1-2
CDR3nt: TGTGCCAGCAGCACCAATGACGGACAGGCTAACTATGGCTACACCTTC
CDR3aa: CASSTNDGQANYGYTF

len: 18
abundance: -
v_gene: TRBV6-1
d_gene: -
j_gene: TRBJ1-3
CDR3nt: TGTGCCAGCAGTGAAAGGCCCTGGGCGGGGGTCGGTGGAAACACCATATATTTT
CDR3aa: CASSERPWAGVGGNTIYF